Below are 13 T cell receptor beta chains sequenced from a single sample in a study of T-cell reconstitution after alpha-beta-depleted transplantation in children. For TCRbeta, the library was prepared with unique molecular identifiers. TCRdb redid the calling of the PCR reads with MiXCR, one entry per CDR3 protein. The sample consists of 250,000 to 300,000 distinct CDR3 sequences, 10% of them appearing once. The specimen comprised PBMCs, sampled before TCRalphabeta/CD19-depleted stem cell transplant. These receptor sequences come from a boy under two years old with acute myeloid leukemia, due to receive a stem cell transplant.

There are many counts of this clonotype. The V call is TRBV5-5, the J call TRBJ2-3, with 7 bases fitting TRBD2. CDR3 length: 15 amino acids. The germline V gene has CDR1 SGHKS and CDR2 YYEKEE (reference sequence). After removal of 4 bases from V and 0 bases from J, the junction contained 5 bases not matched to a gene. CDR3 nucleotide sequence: TGTGCCAGCAGCCCGGGACTATTGAGCACAGATACGCAGTATTTT. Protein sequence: CASSPGLLSTDTQYF. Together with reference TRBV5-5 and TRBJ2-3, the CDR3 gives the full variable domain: DAGVTQSPTHLIKTRGQQVTLRCSPISGHKSVSWYQQVLGQGPQFIFQYYEKEERGRGNFPDRFSARQFPNYSSELNVNALLLGDSALYLCASSPGLLSTDTQYFGPGTRLTVL.

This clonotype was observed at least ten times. The chain's CDR3 is CASSYSEGSAYEQYF. The CDR3 DNA sequence: TGTGCCAGCAGTTACTCGGAGGGTTCAGCCTACGAGCAGTACTTC. J is TRBJ2-7 and V is TRBV6-5; tentatively, D is TRBD2 (6 bases). The CDR3 loop spans 15 amino acids. Germline CDR1 and CDR2: MNHEY and SVGAGI. V shed 0 bases and J shed 2 bases, with 11 bases lying between them.

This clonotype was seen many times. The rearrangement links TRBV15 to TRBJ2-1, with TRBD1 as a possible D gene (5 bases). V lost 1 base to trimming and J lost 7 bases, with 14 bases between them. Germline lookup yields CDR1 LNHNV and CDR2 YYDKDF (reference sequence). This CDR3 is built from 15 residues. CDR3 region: CATSRGGRVSNEQFF. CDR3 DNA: TGTGCCACCAGCAGAGGCGGCAGGGTCTCGAATGAGCAGTTCTTC.

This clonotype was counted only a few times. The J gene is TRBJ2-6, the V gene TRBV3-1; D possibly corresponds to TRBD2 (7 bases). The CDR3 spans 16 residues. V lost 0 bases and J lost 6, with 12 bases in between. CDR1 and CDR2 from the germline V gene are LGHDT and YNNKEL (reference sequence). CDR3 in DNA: TGTGCCAGCAGCCAAGATCGGGGGGCTGTGGCCAACGTCCTGACTTTC. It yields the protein CASSQDRGAVANVLTF.

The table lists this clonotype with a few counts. CDR3 region: CASSVDSGGSNNEQFF. The CDR3 nucleotides read TGTGCCAGCAGCGTAGACAGCGGGGGGTCTAACAATGAGCAGTTCTTC. This chain connects TRBV9 to TRBJ2-1, with 9 bases matching TRBD2. V trimming: 0 bases; J trimming: 5 bases; junction bases outside the gene matches: 6. Germline CDR1 SGDLS, CDR2 YYNGEE. The CDR3 spans 16 residues.

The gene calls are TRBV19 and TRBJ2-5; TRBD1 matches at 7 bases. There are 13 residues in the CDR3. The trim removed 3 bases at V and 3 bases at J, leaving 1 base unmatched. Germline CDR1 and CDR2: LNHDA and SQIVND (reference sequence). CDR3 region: CASSIGQEETQYF. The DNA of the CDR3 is TGTGCCAGTAGTATCGGACAGGAAGAGACCCAGTACTTC. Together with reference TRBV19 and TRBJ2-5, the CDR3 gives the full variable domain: DGGITQSPKYLFRKEGQNVTLSCEQNLNHDAMYWYRQDPGQGLRLIYYSQIVNDFQKGDIAEGYSVSREKKESFPLTVTSAQKNPTAFYLCASSIGQEETQYFGPGTRLLVL.

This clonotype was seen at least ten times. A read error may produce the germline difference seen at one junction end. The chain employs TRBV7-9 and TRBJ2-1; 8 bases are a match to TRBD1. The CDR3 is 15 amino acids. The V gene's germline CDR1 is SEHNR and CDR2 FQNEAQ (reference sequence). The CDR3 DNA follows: TGTGCCAGCACCTTACTGGGGACAGGTTACAATGAGCAGTTCTTC. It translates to CASTLLGTGYNEQFF.

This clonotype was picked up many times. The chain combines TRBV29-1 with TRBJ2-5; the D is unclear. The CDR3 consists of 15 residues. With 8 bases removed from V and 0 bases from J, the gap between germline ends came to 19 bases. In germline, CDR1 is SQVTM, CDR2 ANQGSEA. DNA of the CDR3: TGCAGCCCTGTCATCCAGAGTCTGTACCAAGAGACCCAGTACTTC. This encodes CSPVIQSLYQETQYF.

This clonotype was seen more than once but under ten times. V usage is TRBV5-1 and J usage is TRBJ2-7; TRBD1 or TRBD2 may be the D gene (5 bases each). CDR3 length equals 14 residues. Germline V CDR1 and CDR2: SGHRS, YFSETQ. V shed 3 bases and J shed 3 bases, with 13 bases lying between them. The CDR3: CASSSGTGNYEQYF. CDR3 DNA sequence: TGCGCCAGCAGCTCCGGGACGGGGAACTACGAGCAGTACTTC.

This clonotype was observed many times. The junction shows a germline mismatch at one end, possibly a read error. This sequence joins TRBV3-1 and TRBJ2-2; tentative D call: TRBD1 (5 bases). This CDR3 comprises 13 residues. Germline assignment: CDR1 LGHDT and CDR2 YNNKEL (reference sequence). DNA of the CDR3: TGTGCCAGCATCCAAGATGTAGGGGCGGAGCTGTTTTTT. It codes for CASIQDVGAELFF.

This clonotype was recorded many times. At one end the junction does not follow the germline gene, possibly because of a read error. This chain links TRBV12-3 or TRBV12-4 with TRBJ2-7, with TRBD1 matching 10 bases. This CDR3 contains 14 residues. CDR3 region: CASSSGTGALFLNF. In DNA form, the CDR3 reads TGTGCCAGCAGCTCCGGGACAGGGGCCCTCTTCCTTAACTTC.

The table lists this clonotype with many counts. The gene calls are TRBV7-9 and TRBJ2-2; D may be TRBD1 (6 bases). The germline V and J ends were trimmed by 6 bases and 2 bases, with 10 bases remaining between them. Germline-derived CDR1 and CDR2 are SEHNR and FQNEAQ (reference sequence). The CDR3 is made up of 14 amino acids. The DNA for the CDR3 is TGTGCCAGCAGTAGGACAGCTAACACCGGGGAGCTGTTTTTT. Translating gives CASSRTANTGELFF.

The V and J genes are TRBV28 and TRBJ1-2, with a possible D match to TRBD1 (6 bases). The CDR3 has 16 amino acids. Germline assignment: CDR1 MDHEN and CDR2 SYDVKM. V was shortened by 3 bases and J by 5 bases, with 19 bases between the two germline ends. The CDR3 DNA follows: TGTGCCAGCAGTTTGCACGGGACAAAGTTTCTATATGGCTACACCTTC. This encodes CASSLHGTKFLYGYTF.